This T cell receptor (beta chain) was retrieved from a study of molecular identifiers for immune sequencing clone quantification. Trimming removed 2 bases at V and 5 bases at J, with 10 bases between. From germline, CDR1 is SGHRS and CDR2 YFSETQ. CDR3 size: 13 residues. This clonotype was seen many times. Generation of bulk TCR libraries relied on previously described methods and listed TCR primers. TCRdb passed the PCR reads through MiXCR, listing each CDR3 protein once. The data show approximately 680,000 distinct CDR3 sequences, roughly 23% seen once. V gene TRBV5-1 combines with J gene TRBJ1-1; D ambiguous. The sequenced sample consisted of naive CD8+ T cells from blood, with Jurkat cell RNA spiked in. Subset described: FACS-sorted CD8+CD4-CCR7+CD45RA+ naive T cells. This TCR was sampled from a human donor in good health. Some libraries in this study had Jurkat cell RNA spiked in. CDR3 residues: CASSFNGGTEAFF. CDR3 bases: TGCGCCAGCAGCTTTAATGGAGGAACTGAAGCTTTCTTT. The full variable domain, with the rest looked up from reference TRBV5-1 and TRBJ1-1, is KAGVTQTPRYLIKTRGQQVTLSCSPISGHRSVSWYQQTPGQGLQFLFEYFSETQRNKGNFPGRFSGRQFSNSRSEMNVSTLELGDSALYLCASSFNGGTEAFFGQGTRLTVV.